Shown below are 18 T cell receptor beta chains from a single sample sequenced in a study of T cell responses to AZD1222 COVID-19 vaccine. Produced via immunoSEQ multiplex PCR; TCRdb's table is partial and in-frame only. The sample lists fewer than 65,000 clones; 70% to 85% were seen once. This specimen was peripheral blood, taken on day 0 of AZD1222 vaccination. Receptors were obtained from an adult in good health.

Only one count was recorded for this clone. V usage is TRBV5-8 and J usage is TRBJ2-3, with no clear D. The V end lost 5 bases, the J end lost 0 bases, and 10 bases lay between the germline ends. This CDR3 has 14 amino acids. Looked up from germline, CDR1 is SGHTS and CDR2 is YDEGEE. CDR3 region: CASRLGVSTDTQYF. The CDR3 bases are TGTGCCAGCAGGTTAGGAGTAAGCACAGATACGCAGTATTTT. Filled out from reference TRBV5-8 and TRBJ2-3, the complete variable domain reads EAGVTQSPTHLIKTRGQQATLRCSPISGHTSVYWYQQALGLGLQFLLWYDEGEERNRGNFPPRFSGRQFPNYSSELNVNALELEDSALYLCASRLGVSTDTQYFGPGTRLTVL.

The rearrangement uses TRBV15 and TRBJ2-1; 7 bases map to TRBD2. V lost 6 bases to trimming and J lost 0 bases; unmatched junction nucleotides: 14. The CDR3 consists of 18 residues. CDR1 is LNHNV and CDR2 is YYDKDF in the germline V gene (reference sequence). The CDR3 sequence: CATRRALGRESSYNEQFF. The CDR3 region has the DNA TGTGCCACCAGAAGGGCGTTAGGGCGGGAGAGCTCCTACAATGAGCAGTTCTTC.

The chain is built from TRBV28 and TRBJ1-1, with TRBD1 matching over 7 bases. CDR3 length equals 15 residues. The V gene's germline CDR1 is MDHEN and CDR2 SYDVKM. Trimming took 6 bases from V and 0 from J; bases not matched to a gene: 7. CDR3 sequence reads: CASSLPGQLNTEAFF. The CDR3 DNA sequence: TGTGCCAGCAGCCTCCCGGGACAGCTGAACACTGAAGCTTTCTTT. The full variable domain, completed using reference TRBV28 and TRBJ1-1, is DVKVTQSSRYLVKRTGEKVFLECVQDMDHENMFWYRQDPGLGLRLIYFSYDVKMKEKGDIPEGYSVSREKKERFSLILESASTNQTSMYLCASSLPGQLNTEAFFGQGTRLTVV.

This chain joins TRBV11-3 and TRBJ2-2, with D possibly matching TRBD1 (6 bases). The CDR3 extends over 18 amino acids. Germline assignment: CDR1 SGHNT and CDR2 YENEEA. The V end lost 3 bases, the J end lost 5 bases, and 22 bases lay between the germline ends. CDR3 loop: CASSFSQGYRVLTGELFF. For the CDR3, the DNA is TGTGCCAGCAGCTTCTCCCAAGGTTACAGGGTATTAACCGGGGAGCTGTTTTTT.

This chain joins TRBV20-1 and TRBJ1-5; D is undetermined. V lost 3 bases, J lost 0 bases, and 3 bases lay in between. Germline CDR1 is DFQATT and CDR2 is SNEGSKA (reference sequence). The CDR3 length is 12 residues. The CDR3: CSASSSNQPQHF. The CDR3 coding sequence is TGCAGTGCTAGTTCTAGCAATCAGCCCCAGCATTTT.

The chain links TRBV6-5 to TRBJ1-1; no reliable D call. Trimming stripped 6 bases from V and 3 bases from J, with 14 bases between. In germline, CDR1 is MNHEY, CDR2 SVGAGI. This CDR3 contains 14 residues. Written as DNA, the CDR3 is TGTGCCAGCAGATCTGGGGAATATGACACTGAAGCTTTCTTT. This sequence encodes CASRSGEYDTEAFF.

The CDR3: CASNRAGTGGYNSPLHF. In DNA form, the CDR3 reads TGTGCCAGCAACCGAGCCGGGACAGGGGGCTATAATTCACCCCTCCACTTT. The rearrangement links TRBV11-2 to TRBJ1-6; 11 positions match TRBD1. Germline V lookup: CDR1 SGHAT, CDR2 FQNNGV. The trim removed 7 bases at V and 3 bases at J, leaving 8 bases unmatched. This CDR3 contains 17 residues.

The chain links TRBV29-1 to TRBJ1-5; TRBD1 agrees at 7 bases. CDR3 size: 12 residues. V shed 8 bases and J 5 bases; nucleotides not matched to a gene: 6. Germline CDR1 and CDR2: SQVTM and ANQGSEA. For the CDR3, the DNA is TGCAGCACCCGGGACAGCGATCAGCCCCAGCATTTT. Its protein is CSTRDSDQPQHF.

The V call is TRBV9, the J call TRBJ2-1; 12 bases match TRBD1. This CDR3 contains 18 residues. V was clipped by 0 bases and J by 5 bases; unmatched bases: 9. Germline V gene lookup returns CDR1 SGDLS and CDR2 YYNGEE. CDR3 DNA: TGTGCCAGCAGCGTAGCGGGACAGGGGGCTGGGGGAGACAATGAGCAGTTCTTC. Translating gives CASSVAGQGAGGDNEQFF.

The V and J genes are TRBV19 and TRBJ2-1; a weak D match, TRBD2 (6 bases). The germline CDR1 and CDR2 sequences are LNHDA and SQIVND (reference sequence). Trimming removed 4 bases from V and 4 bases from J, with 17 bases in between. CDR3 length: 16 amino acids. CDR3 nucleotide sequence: TGTGCCAGTAGTAGCCGAGGAGGGTTCGTTTACAATGAGCAGTTCTTC. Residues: CASSSRGGFVYNEQFF.

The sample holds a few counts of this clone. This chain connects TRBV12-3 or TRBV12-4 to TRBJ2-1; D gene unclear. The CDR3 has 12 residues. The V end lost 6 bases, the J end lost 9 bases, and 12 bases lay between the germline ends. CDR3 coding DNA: TGTGCCAGCAGCCCCTTTGTGGGTGAGCAGTTCTTC. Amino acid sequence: CASSPFVGEQFF.

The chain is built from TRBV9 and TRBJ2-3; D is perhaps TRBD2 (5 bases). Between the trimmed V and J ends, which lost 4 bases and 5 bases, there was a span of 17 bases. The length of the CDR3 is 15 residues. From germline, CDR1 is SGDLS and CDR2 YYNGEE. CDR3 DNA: TGTGCCAGCAGCCTTTCTTCCGGGATGCAAGATACGCAGTATTTT. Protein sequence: CASSLSSGMQDTQYF.

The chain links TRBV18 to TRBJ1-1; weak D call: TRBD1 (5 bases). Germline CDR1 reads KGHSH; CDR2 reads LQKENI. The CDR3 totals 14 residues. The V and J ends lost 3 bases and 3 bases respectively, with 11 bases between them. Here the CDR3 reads CASSPDGTYTEAFF. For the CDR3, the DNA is TGTGCCAGCTCACCGGATGGGACCTACACTGAAGCTTTCTTT.

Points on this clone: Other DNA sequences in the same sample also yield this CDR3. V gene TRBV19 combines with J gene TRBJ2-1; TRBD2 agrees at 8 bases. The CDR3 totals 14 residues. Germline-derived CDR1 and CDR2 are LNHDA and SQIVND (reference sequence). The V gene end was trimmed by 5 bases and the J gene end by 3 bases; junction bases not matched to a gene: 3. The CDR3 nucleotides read TGTGCCAGTAGTCCGGGGGGGGACTACAATGAGCAGTTCTTC. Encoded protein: CASSPGGDYNEQFF.

Written as DNA, the CDR3 is TGTGCCAGCTCACCATCGGCTAGCGGGCAAGAGACCCAGTACTTC. It codes for CASSPSASGQETQYF. The chain joins TRBV18 to TRBJ2-5, with 8 nucleotides matching TRBD2. Germline V gene data show CDR1 as KGHSH and CDR2 as LQKENI. The CDR3 has 15 residues. The trim removed 2 bases at V and 2 bases at J, leaving 4 bases unmatched. Combining the CDR3 with reference TRBV18 and TRBJ2-5 gives the whole variable domain NAGVMQNPRHLVRRRGQEARLRCSPMKGHSHVYWYRQLPEEGLKFMVYLQKENIIDESGMPKERFSAEFPKEGPSILRIQQVVRGDSAAYFCASSPSASGQETQYFGPGTRLLVL.

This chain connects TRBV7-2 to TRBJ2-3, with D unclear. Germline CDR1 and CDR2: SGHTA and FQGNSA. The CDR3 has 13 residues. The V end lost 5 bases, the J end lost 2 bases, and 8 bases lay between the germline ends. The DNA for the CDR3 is TGTGCCAGCAGCCGCTCCTCCACAGATACGCAGTATTTT. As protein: CASSRSSTDTQYF.

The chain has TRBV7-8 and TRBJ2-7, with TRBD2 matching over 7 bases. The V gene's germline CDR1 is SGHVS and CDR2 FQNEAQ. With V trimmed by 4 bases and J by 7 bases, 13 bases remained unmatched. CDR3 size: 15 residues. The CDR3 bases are TGTGCCAGCAGCTCAAGCGGGAACTTTCCGGGTGAGCAGTACGTC. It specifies CASSSSGNFPGEQYV.

For the CDR3, the DNA is TGTGCCAGCAGCTTAAGAAGGGACAGGGGGCAGAGGGAGACCCAGTACTTC. This translates into CASSLRRDRGQRETQYF. The chain recombines TRBV7-9 with TRBJ2-5, with 12 bases that match TRBD1. Germline values: CDR1 SEHNR, CDR2 FQNEAQ (reference sequence). CDR3 length: 17 residues. The trim removed 2 bases at V and 5 bases at J, leaving 9 bases unmatched.